This paragraph covers one T cell receptor beta chain sequence. Only one count was recorded for this clonotype. The target of this receptor is not known. Per-base quality was not reported, and no clone a single base away is much larger than it. A single read makes a weak case. This specimen belongs to a study of blood T cells in healthy people across ages (dated by TCRdb to 2013 to 2016). Concerning the study at large: In model experiments, template switching captured about one uniquely barcoded TCR beta cDNA molecule for every two T cells. Using deep sequencing normalized with unique cDNA molecular identifiers, the study measured how TCR beta repertoire diversity changes with age. The donors were split into four age groups: young (average around 17 years), middle-aged (about 40), aged (about 62) and long-lived (under 90). Donors of different ages were randomly distributed across sequencing lanes to avoid experimental bias. The study analyzed two additional independent replicas of 1 million unique cDNA reads from the same blood draw for two donors, one aged 18 to 30 and one aged 80 or older. Overall study outcomes, separate from this receptor: Since profiling was done on bulk unsorted PBMCs, naive and antigen-experienced compartments could not be conclusively compared. Estimates of total diversity based on one million sequenced T cells were considered lower bounds and underestimates. Observed TCR beta diversity correlated strongly with the percentage of naive T cells measured by flow cytometry. Observed TCR beta diversity per million T cells fell roughly linearly with age, and a significant reduction was already apparent by age around 40. Compared with the aged group, the long-lived group had more naive CD4+ T cells, fewer expanded clones and increased TCR diversity, a pattern suggesting age selection. Because donor CMV infection status was unknown, age-related changes in expanded clonotypes were potentially confounded.

Donors were a few dozen systemically healthy Caucasian individuals from Russia aged roughly 6 to 90 years. Each donor gave about 9.8 milliliters of peripheral blood, drawn into EDTA-treated Vacutainer tubes. Ficoll-Paque density-gradient centrifugation was used to isolate PBMCs, with at least 6 million obtained per sample. Total RNA, at least 6 micrograms per sample, was extracted from PBMCs with Trizol reagent. The percentages of naive CD45RAhigh/CD27high T cells were determined by flow cytometry on a PBMC aliquot from every donor. Preparation of the library involved 5' RACE. Data came from an Illumina HiSeq 2500. A second PCR of about 6 to 11 cycles was run with a J-beta primer mix and a sample-barcoded 5' primer. Each TCR beta cDNA molecule received a unique molecular identifier from a template-switch 5' adaptor carrying 12 random nucleotides. Each sample yielded at least 2.5 million CDR3-containing paired-end reads. First-strand cDNA was synthesized from all RNA with the Mint cDNA synthesis kit, primed by a TRBC-specific oligonucleotide. Following uracil-DNA glycosylase treatment, a first 18-cycle PCR with universal primers M1SS and BC2_uni_R was performed on all cDNA. On the authors' methods: Each sample was normalized by randomly selecting 1 million high-quality reads, each carrying a distinct molecular identifier. Instead of being binned into consensus sequences, reads that shared molecular identifiers were thrown out. CDR3 identification, clonotype clustering and error correction used MiTCR with a Q25 quality threshold and the strictest error-elimination algorithm. A nonparametric unseen species model with Euler transformation was used to estimate lower-bound total TCR beta diversity. The public reads were reprocessed in TCRdb via fastp at Q25 and MiXCR, keeping in-frame beta chains. CDR3 protein sequences are deduplicated, and each keeps its most common genes and DNA. TCRdb, not the authors, supplied the V and J calls. The sample table holds hundreds of thousands of distinct CDR3 sequences, of which approximately 48% were seen once. Together, the top ten hold under 20% of the sample.

This TCR came from a man in his sixties in good health. The sample was blood.

The CDR3 has the sequence CASSLMSGGADTQYF. The DNA sequence follows: TGTGCCAGCAGCTTAATGAGTGGGGGGGCAGATACGCAGTATTTT. The chain is made from TRBV7-2 and TRBJ2-3; 7 junctional bases match TRBD2. CDR1 and CDR2, looked up from the germline V gene, are SGHTA and FQGNSA. The CDR3 starts with the cysteine, ends with the phenylalanine, and has 15 residues. The kept DNA is CDR3 alone, 45 bases in frame from the first base. The germline V end is reduced by 2 bases and the J end by 4 bases; junction bases left unmatched: 6.